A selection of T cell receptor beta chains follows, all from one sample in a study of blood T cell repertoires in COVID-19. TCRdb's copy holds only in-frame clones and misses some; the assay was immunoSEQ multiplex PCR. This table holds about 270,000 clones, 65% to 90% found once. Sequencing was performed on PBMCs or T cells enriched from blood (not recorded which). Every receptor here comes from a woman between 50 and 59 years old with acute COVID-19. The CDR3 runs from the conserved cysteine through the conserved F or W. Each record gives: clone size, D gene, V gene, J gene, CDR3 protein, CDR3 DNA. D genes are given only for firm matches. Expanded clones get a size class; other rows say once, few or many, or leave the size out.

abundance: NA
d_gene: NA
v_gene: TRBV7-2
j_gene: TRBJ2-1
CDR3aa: CASSTGIGPPFF
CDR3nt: TGTGCCAGCAGCACAGGTATAGGGCCCCCGTTCTTC

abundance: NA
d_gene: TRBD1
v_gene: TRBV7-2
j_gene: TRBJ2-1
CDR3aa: CASSPSVDRGQNEQFF
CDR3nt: TGTGCCAGCAGCCCTAGTGTGGACAGGGGGCAAAATGAGCAGTTCTTC

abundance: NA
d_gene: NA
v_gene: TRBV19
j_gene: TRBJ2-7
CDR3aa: CASSLDRGHFGEQYF
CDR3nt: TGTGCCAGTAGTCTCGATAGGGGACACTTTGGCGAGCAGTACTTC

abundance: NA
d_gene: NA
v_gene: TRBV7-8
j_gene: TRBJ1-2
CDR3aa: CASSLAGGGLDYGYTF
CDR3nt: TGTGCCAGCAGCTTAGCCGGGGGGGGTCTGGATTATGGCTACACCTTC

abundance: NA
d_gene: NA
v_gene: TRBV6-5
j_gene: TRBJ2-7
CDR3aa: CASYGRQGTYEQYF
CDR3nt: TGTGCCAGCTATGGACGGCAGGGGACCTACGAGCAGTACTTC

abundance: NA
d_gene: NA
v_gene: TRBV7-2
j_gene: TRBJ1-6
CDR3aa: CASSLLAGSVASPLHF
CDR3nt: TGTGCCAGCAGCTTATTAGCAGGGTCGGTAGCTTCACCCCTCCACTTT

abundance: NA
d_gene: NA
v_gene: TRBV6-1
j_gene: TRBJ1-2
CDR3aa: CASSEEGGYGYTF
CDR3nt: TGTGCCAGCAGTGAAGAGGGGGGGTATGGCTACACCTTC

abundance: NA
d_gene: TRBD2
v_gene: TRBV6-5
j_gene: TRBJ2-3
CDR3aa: CASSPGLDTDTQYF
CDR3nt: TGTGCCAGCTCTCCGGGACTAGACACAGATACGCAGTATTTT

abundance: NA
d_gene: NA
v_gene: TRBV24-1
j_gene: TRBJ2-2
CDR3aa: CATSGKHPNTGELFF
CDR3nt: TGTGCCACCAGTGGAAAACATCCGAACACCGGGGAGCTGTTTTTT

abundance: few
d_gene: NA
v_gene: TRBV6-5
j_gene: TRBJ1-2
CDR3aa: CASSRDIFYGYTF
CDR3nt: TGTGCCAGCAGTCGGGACATCTTCTATGGCTACACCTTC

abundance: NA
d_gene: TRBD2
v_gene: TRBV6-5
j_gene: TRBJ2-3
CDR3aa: CASRRLASTDTQYF
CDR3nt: TGTGCCAGCAGGAGACTAGCCTCCACAGATACGCAGTATTTT

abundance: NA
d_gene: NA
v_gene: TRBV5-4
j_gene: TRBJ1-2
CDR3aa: CASSLDTYGYTF
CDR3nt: TGTGCCAGCAGCCTCGACACTTATGGCTACACCTTC

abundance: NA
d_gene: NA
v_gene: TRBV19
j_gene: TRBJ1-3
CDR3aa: CASSIEASGNTIYF
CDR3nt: TGTGCCAGTAGTATTGAGGCGTCTGGAAACACCATATATTTT

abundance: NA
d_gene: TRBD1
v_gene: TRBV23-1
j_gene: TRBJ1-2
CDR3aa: CASSQSGTGYYGYTF
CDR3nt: TGCGCCAGCAGTCAATCCGGGACAGGGTATTATGGCTACACCTTC

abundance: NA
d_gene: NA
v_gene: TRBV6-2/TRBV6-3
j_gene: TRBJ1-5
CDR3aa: CASSSDSSFNQPQHF
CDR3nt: TGTGCCAGCAGTTCGGACAGCTCGTTCAATCAGCCCCAGCATTTT

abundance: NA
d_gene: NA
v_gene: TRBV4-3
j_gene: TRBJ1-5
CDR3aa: CASSQDSYSNQPQHF
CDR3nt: TGCGCCAGCAGCCAAGATAGCTATAGCAATCAGCCCCAGCATTTT

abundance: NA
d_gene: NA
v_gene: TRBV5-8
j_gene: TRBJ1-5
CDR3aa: CASSFPQGFQPQHF
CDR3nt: TGTGCCAGCAGCTTTCCACAGGGTTTCCAGCCCCAGCATTTT

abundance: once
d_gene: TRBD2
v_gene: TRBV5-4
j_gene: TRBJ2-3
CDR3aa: CASSLERGAADTQYF
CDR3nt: TGTGCCAGCAGCTTGGAGCGGGGGGCCGCAGATACGCAGTATTTT

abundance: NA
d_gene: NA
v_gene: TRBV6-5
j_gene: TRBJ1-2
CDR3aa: CASSYRSAGDGYTF
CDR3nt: TGTGCCAGCAGTTACAGGTCGGCAGGGGATGGCTACACCTTC

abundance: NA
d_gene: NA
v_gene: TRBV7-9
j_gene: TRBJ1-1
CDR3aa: CASSPRTENTEAFF
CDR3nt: TGTGCCAGCAGCCCGAGGACAGAGAACACTGAAGCTTTCTTT

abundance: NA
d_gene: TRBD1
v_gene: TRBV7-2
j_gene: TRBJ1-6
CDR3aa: CASSPGQGGSPLHF
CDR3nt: TGTGCCAGCAGCCCAGGACAGGGCGGGTCACCCCTCCACTTT

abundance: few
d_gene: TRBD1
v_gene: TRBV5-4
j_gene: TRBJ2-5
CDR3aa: CASSSGQGAGKTQYF
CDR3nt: TGTGCCAGCAGCTCCGGACAGGGGGCGGGGAAGACCCAGTACTTC

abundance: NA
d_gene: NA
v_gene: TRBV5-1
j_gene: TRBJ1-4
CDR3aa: CASSTGSLSATNEKLFF
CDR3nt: TGCGCCAGCTCCACAGGGTCACTCTCCGCAACTAATGAAAAACTGTTTTTT

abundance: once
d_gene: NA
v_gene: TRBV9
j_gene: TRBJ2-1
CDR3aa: CASNGGLSYNEQFF
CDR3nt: TGTGCCAGCAACGGTGGACTGTCCTACAATGAGCAGTTCTTC

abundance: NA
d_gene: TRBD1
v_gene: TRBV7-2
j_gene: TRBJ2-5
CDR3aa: CASSPSLTGGKETQYF
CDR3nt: TGTGCCAGCAGCCCTAGTCTAACAGGGGGCAAGGAGACCCAGTACTTC

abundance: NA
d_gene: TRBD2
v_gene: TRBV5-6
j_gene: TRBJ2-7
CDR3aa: CASRLTSGGAWEQYF
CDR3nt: TGTGCCAGCAGGTTGACTAGCGGGGGCGCGTGGGAGCAGTACTTC

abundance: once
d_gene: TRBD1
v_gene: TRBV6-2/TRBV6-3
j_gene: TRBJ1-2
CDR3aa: CASSFGTGDGYTF
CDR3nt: TGTGCCAGCAGTTTTGGGACAGGGGATGGCTACACCTTC

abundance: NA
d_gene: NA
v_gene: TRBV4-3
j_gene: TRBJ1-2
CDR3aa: CASSQEPGTLYGYTF
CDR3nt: TGCGCCAGCAGCCAGGAACCCGGGACTCTCTATGGCTACACCTTC

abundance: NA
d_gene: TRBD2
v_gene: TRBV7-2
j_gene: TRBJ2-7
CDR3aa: CASSWGSGGSFSYEQYF
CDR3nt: TGTGCCAGCAGCTGGGGTAGCGGGGGGTCCTTCTCCTACGAGCAGTACTTC

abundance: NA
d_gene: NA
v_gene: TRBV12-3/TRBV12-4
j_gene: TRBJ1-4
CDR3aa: CASSAGEGKLFF
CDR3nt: TGTGCCAGCAGTGCCGGGGAGGGAAAACTGTTTTTT

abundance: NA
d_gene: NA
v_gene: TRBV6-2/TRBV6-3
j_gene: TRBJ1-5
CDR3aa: CASSKGVGNQPQHF
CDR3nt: TGTGCCAGCAGTAAGGGGGTGGGGAATCAGCCCCAGCATTTT

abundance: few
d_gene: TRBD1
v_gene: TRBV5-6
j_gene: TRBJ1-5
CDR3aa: CASSVGTARNQPQHF
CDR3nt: TGTGCCAGCAGCGTCGGGACAGCCCGCAATCAGCCCCAGCATTTT

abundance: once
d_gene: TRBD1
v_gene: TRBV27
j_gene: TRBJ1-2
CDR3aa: CASSRQGDGYTF
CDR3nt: TGTGCCAGCAGTCGGCAGGGGGATGGCTACACCTTC

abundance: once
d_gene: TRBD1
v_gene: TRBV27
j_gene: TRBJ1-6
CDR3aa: CASSYFPGQGRSPLHF
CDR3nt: TGTGCCAGCAGTTACTTCCCCGGACAGGGGCGTTCACCCCTCCACTTT

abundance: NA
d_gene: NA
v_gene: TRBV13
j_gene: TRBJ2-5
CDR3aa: CASSPREGGETQYF
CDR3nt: TGTGCCAGCAGCCCTCGAGAAGGGGGAGAGACCCAGTACTTC

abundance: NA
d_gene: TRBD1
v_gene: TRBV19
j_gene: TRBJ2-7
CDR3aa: CASSMGDRRGEQYF
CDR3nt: TGTGCCAGTAGTATGGGGGACAGGCGGGGCGAGCAGTACTTC

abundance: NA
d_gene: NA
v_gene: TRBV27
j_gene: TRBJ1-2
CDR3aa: CASTPSEGGPNYGYTF
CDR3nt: TGTGCCAGCACTCCTTCCGAGGGTGGTCCTAACTATGGCTACACCTTC

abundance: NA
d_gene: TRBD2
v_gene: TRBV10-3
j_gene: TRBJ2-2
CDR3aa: CAISESSGARNTGELFF
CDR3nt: TGTGCCATCAGTGAGTCGAGCGGGGCACGAAACACCGGGGAGCTGTTTTTT

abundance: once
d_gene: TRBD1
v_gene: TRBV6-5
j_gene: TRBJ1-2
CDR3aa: CASRPLTGNYGYTF
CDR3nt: TGTGCCAGCAGACCCCTGACAGGGAACTATGGCTACACCTTC

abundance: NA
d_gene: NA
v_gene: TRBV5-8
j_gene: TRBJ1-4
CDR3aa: CASSLQGRVDEKLFF
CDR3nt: TGTGCCAGCAGCTTGCAGGGGAGGGTCGATGAAAAACTGTTTTTT

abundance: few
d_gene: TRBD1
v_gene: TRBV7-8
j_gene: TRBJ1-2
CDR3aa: CASSLGDSNYGYTF
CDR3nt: TGTGCCAGCAGCTTAGGGGACAGTAACTATGGCTACACCTTC

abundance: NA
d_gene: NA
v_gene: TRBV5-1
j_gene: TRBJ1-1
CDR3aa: CASSQIDTLNTEAFF
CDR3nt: TGCGCCAGCAGCCAGATTGACACCCTGAACACTGAAGCTTTCTTT

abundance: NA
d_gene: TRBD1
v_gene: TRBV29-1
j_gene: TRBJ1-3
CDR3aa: CSVTGGISGNTIYF
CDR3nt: TGCAGCGTTACAGGGGGAATATCTGGAAACACCATATATTTT

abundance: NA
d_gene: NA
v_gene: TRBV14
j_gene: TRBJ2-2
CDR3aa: CASSQAQGSNTGELFF
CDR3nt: TGTGCCAGCAGCCAAGCCCAGGGATCGAACACCGGGGAGCTGTTTTTT

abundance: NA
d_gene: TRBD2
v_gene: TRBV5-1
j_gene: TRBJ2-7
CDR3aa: CASTLTSGVNEQYF
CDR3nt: TGCGCCAGCACCTTGACTAGCGGGGTAAACGAGCAGTACTTC

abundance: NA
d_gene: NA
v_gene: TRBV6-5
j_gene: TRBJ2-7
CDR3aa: CASSYGGGRVEQYF
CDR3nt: TGTGCCAGCAGTTACGGCGGGGGCAGGGTCGAGCAGTACTTC

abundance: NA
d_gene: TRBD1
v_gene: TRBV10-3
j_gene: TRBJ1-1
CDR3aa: CAIGGQRNTEAFF
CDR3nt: TGTGCCATCGGGGGACAGAGGAACACTGAAGCTTTCTTT

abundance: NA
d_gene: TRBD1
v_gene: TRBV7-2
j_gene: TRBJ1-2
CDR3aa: CASSTGQGLGGYTF
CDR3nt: TGTGCCAGCAGCACCGGACAGGGGTTGGGCGGCTACACCTTC